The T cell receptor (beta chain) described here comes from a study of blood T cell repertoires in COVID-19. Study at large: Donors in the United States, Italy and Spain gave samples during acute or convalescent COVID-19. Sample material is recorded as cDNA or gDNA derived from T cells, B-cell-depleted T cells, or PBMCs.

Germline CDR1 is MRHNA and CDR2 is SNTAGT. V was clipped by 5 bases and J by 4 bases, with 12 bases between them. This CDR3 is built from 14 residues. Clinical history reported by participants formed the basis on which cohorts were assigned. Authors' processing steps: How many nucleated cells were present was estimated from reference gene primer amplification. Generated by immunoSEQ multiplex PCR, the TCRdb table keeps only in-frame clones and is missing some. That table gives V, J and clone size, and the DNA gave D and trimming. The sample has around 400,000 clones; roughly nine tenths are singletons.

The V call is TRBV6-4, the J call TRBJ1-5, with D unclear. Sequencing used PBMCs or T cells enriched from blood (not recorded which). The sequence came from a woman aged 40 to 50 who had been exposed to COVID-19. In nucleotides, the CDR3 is TGTGCCAGCAGTAGAGATTATTCGAATCAGCCCCAGCATTTT. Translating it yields CASSRDYSNQPQHF.